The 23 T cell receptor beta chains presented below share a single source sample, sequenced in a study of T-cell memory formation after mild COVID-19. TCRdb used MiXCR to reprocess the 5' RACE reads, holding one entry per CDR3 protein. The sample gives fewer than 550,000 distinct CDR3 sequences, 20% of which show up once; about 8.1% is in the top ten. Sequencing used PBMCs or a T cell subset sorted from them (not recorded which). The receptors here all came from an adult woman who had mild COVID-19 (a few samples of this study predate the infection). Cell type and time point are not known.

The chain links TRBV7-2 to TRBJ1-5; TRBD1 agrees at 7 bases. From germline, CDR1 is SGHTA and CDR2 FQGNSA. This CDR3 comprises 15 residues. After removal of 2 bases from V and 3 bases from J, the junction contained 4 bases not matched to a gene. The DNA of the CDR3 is TGTGCCAGCAGCTTACGGACAGGATTCAATCAGCCCCAGCATTTT. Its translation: CASSLRTGFNQPQHF.

The CDR3 sequence: CASSLYRTGTTDTQYF. CDR3 sequence (DNA): TGTGCCAGCAGTTTATACAGGACAGGGACGACAGATACGCAGTATTTT. The V gene is TRBV12-3 or TRBV12-4, the J gene TRBJ2-3; 8 bases match TRBD1. The CDR3 totals 16 residues. Losses at the gene ends were 2 bases for V and 3 bases for J; bases not matched to a gene: 7.

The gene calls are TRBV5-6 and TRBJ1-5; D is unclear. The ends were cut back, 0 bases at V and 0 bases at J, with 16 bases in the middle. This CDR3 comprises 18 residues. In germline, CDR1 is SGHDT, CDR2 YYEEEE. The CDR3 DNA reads TGTGCCAGCAGCTTGGCCAAAGAACAGAGATATAGCAATCAGCCCCAGCATTTT. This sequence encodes CASSLAKEQRYSNQPQHF.

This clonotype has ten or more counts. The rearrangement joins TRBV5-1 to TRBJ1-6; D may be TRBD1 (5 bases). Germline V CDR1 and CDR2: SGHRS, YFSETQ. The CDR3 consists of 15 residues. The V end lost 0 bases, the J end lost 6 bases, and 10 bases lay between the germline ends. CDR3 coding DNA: TGCGCCAGCAGCTTGGGAGGGGAGATTAATTCACCCCTCCACTTT. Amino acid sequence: CASSLGGEINSPLHF.

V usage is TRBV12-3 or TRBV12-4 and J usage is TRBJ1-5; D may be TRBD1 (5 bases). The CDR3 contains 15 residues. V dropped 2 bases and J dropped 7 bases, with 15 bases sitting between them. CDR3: CASSLLAPGGQPQHF. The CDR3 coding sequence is TGTGCCAGCAGTTTATTGGCCCCGGGGGGACAGCCCCAGCATTTT.

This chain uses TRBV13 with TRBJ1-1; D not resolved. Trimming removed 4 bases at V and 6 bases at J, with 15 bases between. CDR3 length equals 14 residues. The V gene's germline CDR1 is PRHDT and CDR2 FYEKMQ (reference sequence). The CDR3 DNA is TGTGCCAGCAGCTCCCGGAACGAACGTCCTGAAGCTTTCTTT. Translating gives CASSSRNERPEAFF. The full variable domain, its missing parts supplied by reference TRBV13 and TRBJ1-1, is AAGVIQSPRHLIKEKRETATLKCYPIPRHDTVYWYQQGPGQDPQFLISFYEKMQSDKGSIPDRFSAQQFSDYHSELNMSSLELGDSALYFCASSSRNERPEAFFGQGTRLTVV.

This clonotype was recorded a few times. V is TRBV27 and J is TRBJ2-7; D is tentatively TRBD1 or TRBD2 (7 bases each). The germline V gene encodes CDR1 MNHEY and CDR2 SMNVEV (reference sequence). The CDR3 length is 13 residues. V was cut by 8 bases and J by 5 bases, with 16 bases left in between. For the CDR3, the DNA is TGTGCCAGCCATCCCAGGGGGGGAAACGAGCAGTACTTC. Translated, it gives CASHPRGGNEQYF.

The DNA of the CDR3 is TGCGCCAGCAGCCTAGCAGACACAGATACGCAGTATTTT. Amino acid sequence: CASSLADTDTQYF. The chain carries TRBV5-1 and TRBJ2-3; tentative D call: TRBD2 (5 bases). The V end lost 4 bases, the J end lost 2 bases, and 8 bases lay between the germline ends. Germline-derived CDR1 and CDR2 are SGHRS and YFSETQ. The CDR3 runs 13 residues.

CDR3 bases: TGTGCCAGCAACCCGGGACACCTTGGGGAGACCCAGTACTTC. Protein: CASNPGHLGETQYF. The chain is built from TRBV2 and TRBJ2-5, with a tentative D call TRBD1 (6 bases). Looked up from germline, CDR1 is SNHLY and CDR2 is FYNNEI. V was cut by 7 bases and J by 5 bases, with 17 bases left in between. The CDR3 runs 14 residues.

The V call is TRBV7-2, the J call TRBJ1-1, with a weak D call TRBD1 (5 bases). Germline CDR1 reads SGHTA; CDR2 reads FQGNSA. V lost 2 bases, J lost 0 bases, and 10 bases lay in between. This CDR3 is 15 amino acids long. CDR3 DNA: TGTGCCAGCAGCTTAAGGGCAGGGCTGAACACTGAAGCTTTCTTT. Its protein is CASSLRAGLNTEAFF.

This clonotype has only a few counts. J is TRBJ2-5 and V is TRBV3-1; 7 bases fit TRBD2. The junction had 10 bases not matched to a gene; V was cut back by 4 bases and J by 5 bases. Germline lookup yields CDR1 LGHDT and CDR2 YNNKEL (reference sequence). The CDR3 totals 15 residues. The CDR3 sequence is CASSPPSSGAETQYF. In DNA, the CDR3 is TGTGCCAGCAGCCCCCCCTCAAGCGGGGCCGAGACCCAGTACTTC.

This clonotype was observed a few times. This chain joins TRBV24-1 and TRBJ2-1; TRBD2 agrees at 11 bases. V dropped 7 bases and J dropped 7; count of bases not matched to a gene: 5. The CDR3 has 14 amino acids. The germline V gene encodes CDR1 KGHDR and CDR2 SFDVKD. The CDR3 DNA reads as TGTGCCACCAGGACTAGCGGGGAGGGAAATGAGCAGTTCTTC. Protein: CATRTSGEGNEQFF.

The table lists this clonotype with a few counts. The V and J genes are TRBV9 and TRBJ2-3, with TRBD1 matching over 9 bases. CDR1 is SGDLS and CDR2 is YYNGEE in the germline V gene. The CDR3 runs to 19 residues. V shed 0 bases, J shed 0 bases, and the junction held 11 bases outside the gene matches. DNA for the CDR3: TGTGCCAGCAGCGTAGATCCGGGACAGGGATTTTCTAGCACAGATACGCAGTATTTT. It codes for CASSVDPGQGFSSTDTQYF.

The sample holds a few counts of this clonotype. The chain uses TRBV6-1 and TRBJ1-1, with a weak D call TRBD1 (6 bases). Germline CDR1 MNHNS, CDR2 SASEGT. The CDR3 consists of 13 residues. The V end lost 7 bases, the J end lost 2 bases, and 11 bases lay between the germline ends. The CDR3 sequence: CASNLQGNTEAFF. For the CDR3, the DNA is TGTGCCAGCAATTTACAGGGTAACACTGAAGCTTTCTTT.

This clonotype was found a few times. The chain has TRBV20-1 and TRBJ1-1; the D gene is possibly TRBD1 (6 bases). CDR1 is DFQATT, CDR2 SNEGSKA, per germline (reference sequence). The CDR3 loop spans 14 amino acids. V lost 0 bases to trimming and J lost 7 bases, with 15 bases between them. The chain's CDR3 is CSARDVSQGIEAFF. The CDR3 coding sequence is TGCAGTGCTAGAGATGTGTCACAGGGCATTGAAGCTTTCTTT.

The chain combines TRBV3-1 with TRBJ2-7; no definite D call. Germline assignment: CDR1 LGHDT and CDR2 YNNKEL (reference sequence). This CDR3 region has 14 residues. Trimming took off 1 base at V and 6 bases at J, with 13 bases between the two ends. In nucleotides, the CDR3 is TGTGCCAGCAGCCAAGCGGCTTTACCCTTCGAGCAGTACTTC. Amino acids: CASSQAALPFEQYF.

The CDR3 reads CASSGFRETQYF. The CDR3 nucleotides read TGTGCCAGCAGCGGGTTCAGGGAGACCCAGTACTTC. The chain couples TRBV7-6 to TRBJ2-5; D uncertain. From germline, CDR1 is SGHVS and CDR2 FNYEAQ. The CDR3 consists of 12 residues. V was pared by 5 bases and J by 5 bases, with 9 bases between.

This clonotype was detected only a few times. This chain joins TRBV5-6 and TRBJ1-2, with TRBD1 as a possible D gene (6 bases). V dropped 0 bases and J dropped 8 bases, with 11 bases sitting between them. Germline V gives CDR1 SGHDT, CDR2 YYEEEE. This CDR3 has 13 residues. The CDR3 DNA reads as TGTGCCAGCAGCTTGGACAGGGATCGGGGCTACACCTTC. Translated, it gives CASSLDRDRGYTF.

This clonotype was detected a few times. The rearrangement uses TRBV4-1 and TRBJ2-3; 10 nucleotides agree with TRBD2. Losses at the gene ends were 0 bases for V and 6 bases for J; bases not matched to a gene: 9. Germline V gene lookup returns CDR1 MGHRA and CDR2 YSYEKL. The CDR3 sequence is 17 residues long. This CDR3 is CASSQDHLAGVGDTQYF. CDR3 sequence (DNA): TGCGCCAGCAGCCAAGATCATCTAGCGGGGGTAGGGGATACGCAGTATTTT.

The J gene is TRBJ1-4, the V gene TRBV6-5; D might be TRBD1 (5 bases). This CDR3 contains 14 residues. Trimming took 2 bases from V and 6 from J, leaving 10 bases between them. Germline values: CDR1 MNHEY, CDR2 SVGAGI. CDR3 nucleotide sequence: TGTGCCAGCAGTTACACGGGGGAGGATGAAAAACTGTTTTTT. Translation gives CASSYTGEDEKLFF.

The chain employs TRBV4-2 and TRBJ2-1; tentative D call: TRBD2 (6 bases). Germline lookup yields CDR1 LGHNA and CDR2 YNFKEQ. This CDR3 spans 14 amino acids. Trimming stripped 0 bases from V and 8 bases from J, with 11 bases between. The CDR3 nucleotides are TGTGCCAGCAGCCAAGAGGAAAGGGAGGATGAGCAGTTCTTC. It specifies CASSQEEREDEQFF.

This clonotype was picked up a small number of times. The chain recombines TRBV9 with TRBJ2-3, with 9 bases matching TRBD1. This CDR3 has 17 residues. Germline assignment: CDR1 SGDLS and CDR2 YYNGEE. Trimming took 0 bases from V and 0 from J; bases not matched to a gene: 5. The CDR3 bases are TGTGCCAGCAGCGTAGGAGACAGGGGGGACAGCACAGATACGCAGTATTTT. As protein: CASSVGDRGDSTDTQYF.

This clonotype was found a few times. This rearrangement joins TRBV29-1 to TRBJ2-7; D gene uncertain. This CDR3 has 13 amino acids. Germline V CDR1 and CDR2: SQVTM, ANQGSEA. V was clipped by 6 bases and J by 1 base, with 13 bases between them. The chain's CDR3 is CSVPDPRSYEQYF. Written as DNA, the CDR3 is TGCAGCGTCCCCGACCCCAGATCCTACGAGCAGTACTTC.